The T cell receptor beta chain described here comes from a study of tumor and adjacent non-tumor tissue in lung cancer. The overall study: Patients comprised about a dozen adenocarcinoma, a couple of squamous cell carcinoma and 1 small cell lung cancer. Millions of productive TCRbeta reads were obtained per sample on average. Study-level results: Top 100 clones took a larger repertoire share in normal lung.

CDR3 length: 14 amino acids. RNA was extracted from bulk tissue without any cell sorting. Concerning this clonotype itself: Antigen unknown.

A modified ARM-PCR protocol with three rounds of nested PCR amplified TCRbeta. One entry per CDR3 protein, called by TCRdb with MiXCR from the multiplex PCR reads. The table has about 93,000 distinct CDR3 sequences, just over 65% seen once; the top ten hold around 19%. Material: lung tumor tissue. V and J are TRBV12-3 or TRBV12-4 and TRBJ1-2; TRBD1 is a possible D gene (5 bases). The TCR was taken from a man in his sixties with non-small cell lung cancer. CDR3 residues: CVNRSGARAIGYTF. The CDR3 nucleotides read TGTGTCAACAGGTCCGGGGCGAGGGCTATTGGCTACACCTTC.